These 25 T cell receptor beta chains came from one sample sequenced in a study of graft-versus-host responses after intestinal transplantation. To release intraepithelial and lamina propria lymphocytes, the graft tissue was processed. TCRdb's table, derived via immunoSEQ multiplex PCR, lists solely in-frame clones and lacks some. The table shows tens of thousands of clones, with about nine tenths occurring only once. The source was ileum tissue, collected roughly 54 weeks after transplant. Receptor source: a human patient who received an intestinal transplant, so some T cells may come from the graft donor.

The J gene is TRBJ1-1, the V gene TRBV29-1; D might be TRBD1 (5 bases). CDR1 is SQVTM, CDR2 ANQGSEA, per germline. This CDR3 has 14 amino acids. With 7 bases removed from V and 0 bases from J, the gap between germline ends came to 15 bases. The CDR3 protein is CSAALDNMNTEAFF. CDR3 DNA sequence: TGCAGCGCTGCACTGGACAATATGAACACTGAAGCTTTCTTT.

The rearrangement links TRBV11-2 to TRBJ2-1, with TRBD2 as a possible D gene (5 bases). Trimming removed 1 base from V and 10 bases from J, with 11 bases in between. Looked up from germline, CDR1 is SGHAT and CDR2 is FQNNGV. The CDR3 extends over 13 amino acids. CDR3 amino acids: CASSLGGRKEQFF. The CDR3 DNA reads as TGTGCCAGCAGCTTAGGCGGGCGTAAAGAGCAGTTCTTC.

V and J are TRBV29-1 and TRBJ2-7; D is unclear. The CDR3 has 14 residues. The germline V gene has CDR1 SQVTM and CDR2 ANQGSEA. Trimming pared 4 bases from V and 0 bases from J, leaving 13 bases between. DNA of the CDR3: TGCAGCGTTGGAAGATGGTTGGACTCCTACGAGCAGTACTTC. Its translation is CSVGRWLDSYEQYF.

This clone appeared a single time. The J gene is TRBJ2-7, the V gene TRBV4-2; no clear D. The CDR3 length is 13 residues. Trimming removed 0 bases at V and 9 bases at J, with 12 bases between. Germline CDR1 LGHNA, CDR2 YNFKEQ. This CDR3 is CASSQDRASGQYF. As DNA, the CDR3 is TGTGCCAGCAGCCAAGATCGAGCCTCCGGGCAGTACTTC.

The CDR3 is CASSLSGVRTEAFF. The DNA of the CDR3 is TGTGCCAGCAGCTTAAGTGGGGTTAGAACTGAAGCTTTCTTT. The J gene is TRBJ1-1, the V gene TRBV13, with D uncertain. V shed 2 bases and J shed 5 bases, with 12 bases lying between them. The CDR3 spans 14 residues. Per germline, CDR1 PRHDT and CDR2 FYEKMQ (reference sequence).

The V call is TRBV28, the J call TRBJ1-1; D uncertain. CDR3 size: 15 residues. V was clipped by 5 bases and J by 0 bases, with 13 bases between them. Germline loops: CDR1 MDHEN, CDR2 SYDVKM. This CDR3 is CASSPNSALNTEAFF. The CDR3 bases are TGTGCCAGCAGTCCAAACAGCGCCCTGAACACTGAAGCTTTCTTT.

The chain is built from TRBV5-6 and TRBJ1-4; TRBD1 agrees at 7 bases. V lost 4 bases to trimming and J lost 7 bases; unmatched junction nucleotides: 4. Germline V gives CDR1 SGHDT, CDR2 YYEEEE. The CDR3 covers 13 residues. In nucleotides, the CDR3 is TGTGCCAGCAGCCTGCCAGGGGGTGAAAAACTGTTTTTT. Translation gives CASSLPGGEKLFF.

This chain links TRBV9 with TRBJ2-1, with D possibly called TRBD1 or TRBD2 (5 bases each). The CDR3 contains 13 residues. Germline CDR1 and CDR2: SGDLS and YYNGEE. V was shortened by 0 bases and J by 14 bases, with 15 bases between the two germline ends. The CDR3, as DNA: TGTGCCAGCAGCGTAGAGGAGGTAGGGGTAAAGTTCTTC. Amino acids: CASSVEEVGVKFF.

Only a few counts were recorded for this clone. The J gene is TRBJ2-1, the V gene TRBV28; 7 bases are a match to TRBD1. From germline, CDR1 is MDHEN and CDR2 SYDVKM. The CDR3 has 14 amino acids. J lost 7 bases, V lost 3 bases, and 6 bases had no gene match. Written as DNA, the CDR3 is TGTGCCAGCAGTTTGTACAGGGGTAGAAATGAGCAGTTCTTC. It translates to CASSLYRGRNEQFF.

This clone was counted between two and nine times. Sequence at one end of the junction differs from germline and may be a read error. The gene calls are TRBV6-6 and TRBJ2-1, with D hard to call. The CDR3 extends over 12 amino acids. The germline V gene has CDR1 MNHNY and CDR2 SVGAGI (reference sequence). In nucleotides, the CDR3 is TGTGCCAGCAGTTACTCCCACAATGAGCAGTTCTTC. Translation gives CASSYSHNEQFF.

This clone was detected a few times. The CDR3 spells CASSLEGFEQFF. The CDR3 coding sequence is TGTGCCAGCAGCTTAGAGGGATTTGAGCAGTTCTTC. This chain links TRBV7-9 with TRBJ2-1; D unresolved. V was pared by 1 base and J by 9 bases, with 7 bases between. Germline V CDR1 and CDR2: SEHNR, FQNEAQ (reference sequence). This CDR3 region has 12 residues.

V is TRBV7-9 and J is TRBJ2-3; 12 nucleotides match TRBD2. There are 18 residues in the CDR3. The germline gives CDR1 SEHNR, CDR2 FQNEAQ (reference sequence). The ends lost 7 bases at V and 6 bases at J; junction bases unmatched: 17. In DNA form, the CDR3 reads TGTGCCAGCAACGTATGGAGGGCTAGCGGGAGGGCTTATGATACGCAGTATTTT. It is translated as CASNVWRASGRAYDTQYF.

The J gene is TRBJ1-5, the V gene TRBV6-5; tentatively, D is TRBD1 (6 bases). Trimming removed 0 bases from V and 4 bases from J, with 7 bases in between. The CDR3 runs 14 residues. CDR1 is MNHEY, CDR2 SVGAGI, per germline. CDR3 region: CASSYSTGNQPQHF. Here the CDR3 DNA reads TGTGCCAGCAGTTACTCTACAGGGAATCAGCCCCAGCATTTT.

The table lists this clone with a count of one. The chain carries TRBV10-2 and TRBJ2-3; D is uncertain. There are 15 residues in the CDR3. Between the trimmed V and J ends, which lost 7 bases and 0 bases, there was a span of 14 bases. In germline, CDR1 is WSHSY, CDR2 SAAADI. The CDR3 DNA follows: TGCGCCAGCACCAAGTTACTCTTTAGCACAGATACGCAGTATTTT. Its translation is CASTKLLFSTDTQYF.

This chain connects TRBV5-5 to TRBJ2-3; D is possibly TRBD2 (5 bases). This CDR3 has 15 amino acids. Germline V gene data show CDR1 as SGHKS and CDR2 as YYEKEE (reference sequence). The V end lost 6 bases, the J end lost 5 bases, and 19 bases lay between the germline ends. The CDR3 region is CASTFSLGEGDTQYF. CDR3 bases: TGTGCCAGCACCTTTAGTCTCGGGGAAGGAGATACGCAGTATTTT.

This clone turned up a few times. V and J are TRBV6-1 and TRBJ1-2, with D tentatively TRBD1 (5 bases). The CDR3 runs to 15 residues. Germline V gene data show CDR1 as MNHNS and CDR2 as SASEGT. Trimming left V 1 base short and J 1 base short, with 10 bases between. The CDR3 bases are TGTGCCAGCAGTGAAGTCAGGGAAGGTAACTATGGCTACACCTTC. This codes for CASSEVREGNYGYTF.

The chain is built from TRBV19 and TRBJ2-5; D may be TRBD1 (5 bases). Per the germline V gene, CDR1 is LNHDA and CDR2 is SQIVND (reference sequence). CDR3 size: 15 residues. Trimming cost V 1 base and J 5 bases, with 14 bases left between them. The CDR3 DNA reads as TGTGCCAGTAGTATAGGGGGCAGTTCGAGCGAGACCCAGTACTTC. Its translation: CASSIGGSSSETQYF.

CDR3 region: CASSGFTSVAYEQYF. The CDR3 region has the DNA TGTGCCAGCAGTGGTTTTACTAGCGTTGCCTACGAGCAGTACTTC. The chain carries TRBV2 and TRBJ2-7; 7 bases are shared with TRBD2. Trimming at V came to 4 bases and at J to 2 bases, leaving 8 bases not matched to a gene. The CDR3 loop spans 15 amino acids. CDR1 is SNHLY, CDR2 FYNNEI, per germline.

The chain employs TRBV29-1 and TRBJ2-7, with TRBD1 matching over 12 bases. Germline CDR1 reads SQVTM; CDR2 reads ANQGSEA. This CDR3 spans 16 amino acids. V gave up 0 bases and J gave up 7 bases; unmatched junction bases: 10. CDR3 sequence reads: CSVEEWGTGGADEQYF. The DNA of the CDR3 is TGCAGCGTTGAAGAATGGGGGACAGGGGGCGCAGATGAGCAGTACTTC.

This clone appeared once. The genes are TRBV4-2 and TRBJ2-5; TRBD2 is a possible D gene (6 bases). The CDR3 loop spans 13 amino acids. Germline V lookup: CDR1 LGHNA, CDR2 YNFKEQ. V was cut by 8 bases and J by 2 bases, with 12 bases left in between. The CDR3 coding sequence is TGTGCCAGCTCACTAGCCTCTCAAGAGACCCAGTACTTC. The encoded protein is CASSLASQETQYF.

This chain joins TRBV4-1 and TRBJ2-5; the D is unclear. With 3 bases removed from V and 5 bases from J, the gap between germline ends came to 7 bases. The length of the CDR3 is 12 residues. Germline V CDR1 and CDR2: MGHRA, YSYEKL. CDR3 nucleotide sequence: TGCGCCAGCAGCCACCTAGGGGAGACCCAGTACTTC. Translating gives CASSHLGETQYF.

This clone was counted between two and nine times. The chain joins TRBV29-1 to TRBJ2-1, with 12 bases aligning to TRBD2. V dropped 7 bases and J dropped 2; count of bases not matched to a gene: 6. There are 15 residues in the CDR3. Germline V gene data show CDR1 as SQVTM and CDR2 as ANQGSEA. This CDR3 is CSERPSGGAYNEQFF. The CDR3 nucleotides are TGCAGCGAGAGGCCTAGCGGGGGGGCCTACAATGAGCAGTTCTTC.

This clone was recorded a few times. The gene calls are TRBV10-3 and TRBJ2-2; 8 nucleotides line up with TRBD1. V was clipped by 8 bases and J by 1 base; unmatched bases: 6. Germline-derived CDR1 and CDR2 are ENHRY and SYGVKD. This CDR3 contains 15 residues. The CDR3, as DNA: TGTGCCATCCGCCCGGGGACAGGGAACACCGGGGAGCTGTTTTTT. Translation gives CAIRPGTGNTGELFF.

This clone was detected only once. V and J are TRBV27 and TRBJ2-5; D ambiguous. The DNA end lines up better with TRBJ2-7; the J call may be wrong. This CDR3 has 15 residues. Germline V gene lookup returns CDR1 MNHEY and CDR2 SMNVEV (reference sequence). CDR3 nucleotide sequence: TGTGCCAGCAGTTTAGCAGCCCTCCACACCTACGAGCAGTACTTC. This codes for CASSLAALHTYEQYF.

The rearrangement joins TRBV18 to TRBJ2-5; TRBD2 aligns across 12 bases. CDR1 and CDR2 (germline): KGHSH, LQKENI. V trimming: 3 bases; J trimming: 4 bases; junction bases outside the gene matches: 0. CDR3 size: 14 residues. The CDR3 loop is CASSPTSGGETQYF. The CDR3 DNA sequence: TGTGCCAGCTCACCGACTAGCGGGGGAGAGACCCAGTACTTC.